Sequencing of this T cell receptor beta chain was carried out in a study of blood T cell repertoires in COVID-19. About the research overall: PBMCs, B-cell-depleted T cells, or T cells provided the cDNA or gDNA that made up the material.

The CDR3 length is 14 residues. The V gene's germline CDR1 is MNHEY and CDR2 SVGAGI. The V end was cut by 4 bases, the J end by 5 bases, with 12 bases between. This clone has a single count. Here immunoSEQ multiplex PCR was the method, and the copy in TCRdb shows in-frame clones only, minus some. In the table there are fewer than 400,000 clones, 90% to 95% of which are singletons. A COVID-19 case had been met by exposed participants during the 2 weeks before study entry. This clonotype was obtained from a woman under 40 who had been exposed to COVID-19. The rearrangement links TRBV6-5 to TRBJ1-5; D is undetermined. Sequences were obtained from PBMCs or T cells enriched from blood (not recorded which). The CDR3: CASSSTTSDQPQHF. The CDR3 nucleotides are TGTGCCAGCAGTTCAACAACATCAGATCAGCCCCAGCATTTT.